This T cell receptor (beta chain) was sequenced in a study of blood T cell repertoires in COVID-19. Study summary: T cells, B-cell-depleted T cells, or PBMCs supplied cDNA or gDNA.

The assay was immunoSEQ multiplex PCR, and TCRdb's table has in-frame clones only and misses some. The repertoire holds over 100,000 clones, over 75% seen once, with under 20% in the top ten. The germline gives CDR1 SGHTA, CDR2 FQGNSA. The CDR3 length is 16 residues. The V and J ends lost 5 bases and 8 bases, in that order; junction bases with no gene match: 13. This clonotype originated in a man aged 55 to 69 with active or convalescent COVID-19. The V and J genes are TRBV7-2 and TRBJ1-4; TRBD1 agrees at 8 bases. Material for sequencing was peripheral blood. The CDR3 is CASSRQKRTGREKLFF. The CDR3 DNA reads as TGTGCCAGCAGCAGACAAAAGCGGACAGGGCGGGAAAAACTGTTTTTT.